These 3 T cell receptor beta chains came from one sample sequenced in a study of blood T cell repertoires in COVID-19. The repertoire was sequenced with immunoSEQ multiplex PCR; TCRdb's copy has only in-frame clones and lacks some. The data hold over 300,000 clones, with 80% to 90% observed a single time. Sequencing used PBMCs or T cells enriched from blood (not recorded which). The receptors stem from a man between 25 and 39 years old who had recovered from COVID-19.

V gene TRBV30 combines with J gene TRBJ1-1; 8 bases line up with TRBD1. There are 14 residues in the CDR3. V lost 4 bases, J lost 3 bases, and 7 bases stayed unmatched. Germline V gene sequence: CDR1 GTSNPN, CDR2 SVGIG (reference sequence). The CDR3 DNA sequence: TGTGCCTGGACCCCAGGGGGCAGGTACACTGAAGCTTTCTTT. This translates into CAWTPGGRYTEAFF. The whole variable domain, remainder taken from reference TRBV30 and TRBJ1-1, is SQTIHQWPATLVQPVGSPLSLECTVEGTSNPNLYWYRQAAGRGLQLLFYSVGIGQISSEVPQNLSASRPQDRQFILSSKKLLLSDSGFYLCAWTPGGRYTEAFFGQGTRLTVV.

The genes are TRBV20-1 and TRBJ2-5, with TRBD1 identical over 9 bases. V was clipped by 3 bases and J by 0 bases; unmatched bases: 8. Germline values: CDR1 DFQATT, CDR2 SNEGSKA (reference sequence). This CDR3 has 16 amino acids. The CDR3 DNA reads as TGCAGTGCTAGTGGACTCGGGACAGGGAACCAAGAGACCCAGTACTTC. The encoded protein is CSASGLGTGNQETQYF.

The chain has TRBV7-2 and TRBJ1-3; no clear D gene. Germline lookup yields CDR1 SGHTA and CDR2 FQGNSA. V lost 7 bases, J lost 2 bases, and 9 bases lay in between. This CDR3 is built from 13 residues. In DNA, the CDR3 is TGTGCCAGCACTCTTCTTGCTGGAAACACCATATATTTT. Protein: CASTLLAGNTIYF.